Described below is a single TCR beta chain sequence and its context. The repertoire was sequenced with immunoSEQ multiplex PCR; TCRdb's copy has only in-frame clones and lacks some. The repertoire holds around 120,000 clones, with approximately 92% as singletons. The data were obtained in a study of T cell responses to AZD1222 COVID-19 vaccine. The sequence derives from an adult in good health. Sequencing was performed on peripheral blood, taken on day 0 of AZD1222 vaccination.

CDR3 nucleotides: TGTGCCAGCAGCCCGAGTGGGGGCTATGGCTACACCTTC. Encoded protein: CASSPSGGYGYTF. The chain employs TRBV12-3 or TRBV12-4 and TRBJ1-2, with D maybe TRBD1 (5 bases). V was clipped by 6 bases and J by 4 bases, with 12 bases between them. This CDR3 comprises 13 residues.